Each of the 7 T cell receptor beta chains below was sequenced from the same sample in a study of T-cell reconstitution after alpha-beta-depleted transplantation in children. TCRbeta library construction was performed incorporating unique molecular identifiers. From the PCR reads, TCRdb called clonotypes with MiXCR, one entry per CDR3 protein. The data show hundreds of thousands of distinct CDR3 sequences, approximately 16% seen once. The sample here was PBMCs from the stem cell graft donor, taken from the stem cell graft. These receptors all come from a human donor who donated a stem cell graft to a child with acute lymphoblastic leukemia.

V gene TRBV4-1 combines with J gene TRBJ2-3, with D perhaps matching TRBD1 (5 bases). This CDR3 has 15 residues. V lost 5 bases, J lost 0 bases, and 12 bases lay in between. Germline CDR1 MGHRA, CDR2 YSYEKL. The CDR3 sequence: CASSTRQMSTDTQYF. CDR3 DNA sequence: TGCGCCAGCAGCACCCGACAGATGAGCACAGATACGCAGTATTTT.

This chain links TRBV9 with TRBJ2-7; TRBD2 might be the D (5 bases). CDR3 size: 14 residues. CDR1 and CDR2 from the germline V gene are SGDLS and YYNGEE. The germline V and J ends were trimmed by 0 bases and 1 base, with 8 bases remaining between them. CDR3 bases: TGTGCCAGCAGCGTAGCTAGCATATCCTACGAGCAGTACTTC. Translation: CASSVASISYEQYF.

A few counts support this clonotype. The rearrangement joins TRBV29-1 to TRBJ2-3; D may correspond to TRBD1 or TRBD2 (5 bases each). Germline CDR1 reads SQVTM; CDR2 reads ANQGSEA. Trimming left V 4 bases short and J 0 bases short, with 14 bases between. This CDR3 contains 15 residues. The DNA for the CDR3 is TGCAGCGTTGGGGGGACGGAATCTAGCACAGATACGCAGTATTTT. This gives the protein CSVGGTESSTDTQYF.

The chain links TRBV5-1 to TRBJ1-3; 8 nucleotides agree with TRBD1. The junction had 6 bases not matched to a gene; V was cut back by 7 bases and J by 0 bases. The V gene's germline CDR1 is SGHRS and CDR2 YFSETQ. This CDR3 has 15 residues. CDR3 loop: CASAKTGGSGNTIYF. CDR3 DNA sequence: TGCGCCAGCGCAAAAACAGGGGGCTCTGGAAACACCATATATTTT.

V gene TRBV7-7 combines with J gene TRBJ2-1; D is tentatively TRBD1 or TRBD2 (6 bases each). CDR1 is SSHAT and CDR2 is FNYEAQ in the germline V gene (reference sequence). This CDR3 contains 15 residues. V lost 1 base to trimming and J lost 5 bases, with 12 bases between them. The CDR3 sequence: CASSLDPGANNEQFF. For the CDR3, the DNA is TGTGCCAGCAGCTTAGATCCGGGGGCCAACAATGAGCAGTTCTTC.

The chain combines TRBV5-5 with TRBJ2-1, with a possible D match to TRBD2 (5 bases). Between the trimmed V and J ends, which lost 4 bases and 2 bases, there was a span of 10 bases. The CDR3 consists of 14 residues. Germline loops: CDR1 SGHKS, CDR2 YYEKEE (reference sequence). As DNA, the CDR3 is TGTGCCAGCAGCGAGGGTGGCACCTACAATGAGCAGTTCTTC. Translation: CASSEGGTYNEQFF. The whole variable domain, filled in from reference TRBV5-5 and TRBJ2-1, reads DAGVTQSPTHLIKTRGQQVTLRCSPISGHKSVSWYQQVLGQGPQFIFQYYEKEERGRGNFPDRFSARQFPNYSSELNVNALLLGDSALYLCASSEGGTYNEQFFGPGTRLTVL.

This chain connects TRBV5-1 to TRBJ1-5, with TRBD1 matching over 7 bases. The CDR3 runs 15 residues. The junction had 4 bases not matched to a gene; V was cut back by 4 bases and J by 0 bases. The V gene's germline CDR1 is SGHRS and CDR2 YFSETQ. CDR3 sequence (DNA): TGCGCCAGCAGCCCCTGGACAGGTAGCAATCAGCCCCAGCATTTT. This gives the protein CASSPWTGSNQPQHF.